A selection of T cell receptor beta chains follows, all from one sample in a study of T cell changes during pregnancy in multiple sclerosis. The data were produced by immunoSEQ multiplex PCR, yet TCRdb's version contains in-frame clones alone and is incomplete. Among tens of thousands of clones listed, 92% were seen once. Sequencing was performed on peripheral blood, taken after pregnancy. These receptor sequences come from a female donor in good health, enrolled as a control in a pregnancy study. CDR3s include the opening cysteine and the closing phenylalanine or tryptophan. Only some rows state a clone size, as once, few, many or a class for expanded clones.

cdr3_aa | v_call | clone_size | j_call
CASSTRSTGVAYEQYF | TRBV7-9 | few | TRBJ2-7
CASSLGTGRGTQYF | TRBV7-8 | once | TRBJ2-5
CASSLVQGDTGELFF | TRBV7-2 | - | TRBJ2-2
CASSGQGVGTGELFF | TRBV7-9 | - | TRBJ2-2
CASSAGLAGGGDTQYF | TRBV5-4 | - | TRBJ2-3
CASSQDMGVNSGRGGEQYF | TRBV4-1 | - | TRBJ2-7
CASSPRDRGRTAKNIQYF | TRBV7-2 | - | TRBJ2-4
CASSQASRLVGGEQFF | TRBV14 | - | TRBJ2-1
CAWSESGRFPYNEQFF | TRBV30 | once | TRBJ2-1
CAITPGQGYYEQYF | TRBV10-3 | - | TRBJ2-7
CASSEAAGGDTQYF | TRBV6-1 | - | TRBJ2-3
CASSDLAGADTQYF | TRBV6-1 | few | TRBJ2-3
CASSLRRYTGELFF | TRBV18 | - | TRBJ2-2
CASSTRTGETIGYTF | TRBV21-1 | once | TRBJ1-2
CASSSPGQINSPLHF | TRBV27 | once | TRBJ1-6
CASSYFRDSNLETQYF | TRBV6-6 | - | TRBJ2-5
CASSLGTSGGETQYF | TRBV7-8 | - | TRBJ2-3